This entry describes one T cell receptor beta chain. There are 12 residues in the CDR3. The V gene's germline CDR1 is SGHRS and CDR2 YFSETQ. Trimming cost V 1 base and J 4 bases, with 6 bases left between them. The data belong to a study of tumor T cells in aggressive B-cell lymphoma. The data were produced by immunoSEQ multiplex PCR, yet TCRdb's version contains in-frame clones alone and is incomplete. Of around 1,500 clones listed, about 89% were seen once; the top ten hold 8.3%. The sequenced sample was tumor tissue. The sequence came from an adult with diffuse large B cell lymphoma. The rearrangement links TRBV5-1 to TRBJ2-7; no clear D gene. The CDR3: CASSLHAYEQYF. CDR3 in DNA: TGCGCCAGCAGCTTGCACGCGTACGAGCAGTACTTC.